The present entry profiles one TCR beta chain with its context. This record belongs to a study of control samples from healthy donors and cancer patients. Germline trimming cut 4 bases from V and 3 bases from J; bases unmatched to any gene: 4. The CDR3 has 15 residues. Germline values: CDR1 MGHRA, CDR2 YSYEKL. The assay was immunoSEQ multiplex PCR, and TCRdb's table has in-frame clones only and misses some. The sample gives about 120,000 clones, about 88% of which show up once; 2% to 3% is in the top ten. Material for sequencing was blood. This sequence was found in an older woman in good health. The chain carries TRBV4-1 and TRBJ2-3, with 10 bases lining up with TRBD2. CDR3 region: CASSLQAGGTDTQYF. CDR3 bases: TGCGCCAGCAGCCTGCAAGCGGGGGGGACAGATACGCAGTATTTT.